Listed below are T cell receptor beta chains from one sample, sequenced in a study of shared clonotypes between healthy human individuals. Only in-frame clones appear in the TCRdb table, and some are missing; sequencing was by immunoSEQ multiplex PCR. The sample has about half a million clones, roughly 80% seen once. The specimen sequenced was PBMCs. These TCRs come from a middle-aged woman in good health. Some clones in this sample may be carry-over from other donors' samples. Both conserved end residues are part of each CDR3. D genes are given only for firm matches. Clone size is given for some rows only: seen once, a few or many times, or a class if the clone is expanded.

clone_size j_call v_call d_call cdr3_aa cdr3_nt
NA TRBJ2-7 TRBV20-1 NA CSLGVHEQYF TGCAGCTTAGGGGTCCACGAGCAGTACTTC
NA TRBJ2-7 TRBV5-4 NA CASSLVWSGEQYF TGTGCCAGCAGCTTGGTCTGGTCCGGGGAGCAGTACTTC
NA TRBJ2-2 TRBV27 NA CASSFPSALNTGELFF TGTGCCAGCAGTTTCCCAAGCGCACTTAACACCGGGGAGCTGTTTTTT
NA TRBJ2-1 TRBV7-2 NA CASSSQGGHQGEQFF TGTGCCAGCAGCTCCCAGGGGGGGCATCAGGGTGAGCAGTTCTTC
NA TRBJ2-5 TRBV28 TRBD2 CASSLVAGVETQYF TGTGCCAGCAGTTTAGTAGCGGGAGTAGAGACCCAGTACTTC
few TRBJ2-3 TRBV5-1 NA CASSLDGRSTDTQYF TGCGCCAGCAGCTTGGACGGGAGATCCACAGATACGCAGTATTTT
NA TRBJ2-2 TRBV6-1 NA CASSGTGVGELFF TGTGCCAGCAGTGGCACGGGCGTCGGGGAGCTGTTTTTT
NA TRBJ2-7 TRBV2 TRBD1 CASSRGQSYEQYF TGTGCCAGCAGTAGGGGACAGAGCTACGAGCAGTACTTC
NA TRBJ2-3 TRBV28 NA CASSSNDNGGDTQYF TGTGCCAGCAGTTCTAATGACAATGGTGGAGATACGCAGTATTTT
NA TRBJ2-1 TRBV7-3 NA CASSLQGAPQGSQFF TGTGCCAGCAGCTTACAGGGAGCCCCGCAGGGAAGTCAGTTCTTC
NA TRBJ2-7 TRBV11-2 TRBD1 CASSSGNPGQAIFRQYF TGTGCCAGCAGCTCTGGGAATCCAGGACAGGCCATTTTTAGGCAGTACTTC
once TRBJ2-7 TRBV7-9 NA CASSLNPYEQYF TGTGCCAGCAGCTTGAACCCCTACGAGCAGTACTTC
NA TRBJ2-7 TRBV2 TRBD2 CASSASPRTSYEQYF TGTGCCAGCAGTGCCTCCCCGAGGACTAGCTACGAGCAGTACTTC
NA TRBJ2-2 TRBV7-3 NA CASSSEYFTGELFF TGTGCCAGCAGCTCCGAATACTTCACCGGGGAGCTGTTTTTT
many TRBJ1-3 TRBV2 NA CASRADNSGNTIYF TGTGCCAGCAGGGCGGACAACTCTGGAAACACCATATATTTT
few TRBJ1-1 TRBV5-1 NA CASREGILNTEAFF TGCGCCAGCAGGGAGGGCATTCTAAACACTGAAGCTTTCTTT
NA TRBJ2-5 TRBV9 NA CASSVEGSVAQETQYF TGTGCCAGCAGCGTAGAGGGTAGCGTGGCACAAGAGACCCAGTACTTC
many TRBJ2-7 TRBV5-1 NA CASSLYGTYEQYF TGCGCCAGCAGCTTGTATGGAACCTACGAGCAGTACTTC
NA TRBJ2-5 TRBV9 NA CASSVRAHGETQYF TGTGCCAGCAGCGTAAGGGCTCACGGAGAGACCCAGTACTTC
NA TRBJ2-1 TRBV2 TRBD2 CAGRGGREAEQFF TGTGCCGGAAGGGGCGGGAGAGAGGCTGAGCAGTTCTTC
NA TRBJ2-7 TRBV7-9 TRBD1 CASSFPGTGGAEQYF TGTGCCAGCAGCTTCCCCGGGACAGGGGGCGCCGAGCAGTACTTC
NA TRBJ2-7 TRBV5-1 NA CASRAGVENEQYF TGCGCCAGCCGGGCAGGGGTGGAGAACGAGCAGTACTTC
NA TRBJ1-1 TRBV5-5 NA CASSPQTAEAFF TGTGCCAGCAGCCCACAGACGGCTGAAGCTTTCTTT
NA TRBJ2-5 TRBV28 TRBD2 CASSSPGLAGGQGTQYF TGTGCCAGCAGTTCCCCGGGGCTAGCGGGAGGGCAAGGGACCCAGTACTTC
NA TRBJ1-2 TRBV27 TRBD1 CASRGTGGYYGYTF TGTGCCAGCAGGGGGACAGGGGGCTACTATGGCTACACCTTC
once TRBJ2-7 TRBV9 TRBD2 CASSAQVAGAYEQYF TGTGCCAGCAGCGCGCAAGTAGCGGGCGCCTACGAGCAGTACTTC
once TRBJ2-5 TRBV28 NA CASSLFSGPGEETQYF TGTGCCAGCAGTTTATTCAGCGGGCCGGGGGAAGAGACCCAGTACTTC
NA TRBJ2-2 TRBV27 TRBD2 CASSPTSGRTTGELFF TGTGCCAGCAGTCCGACTAGCGGGAGAACCACCGGGGAGCTGTTTTTT
NA TRBJ2-1 TRBV15 TRBD2 CATSRGSGSKDEQFF TGTGCCACCAGCAGAGGAAGCGGGAGTAAGGATGAGCAGTTCTTC
once TRBJ2-7 TRBV7-2 NA CASSLAGPAHEQYF TGTGCCAGCAGCTTAGCGGGGCCTGCCCACGAGCAGTACTTC
once TRBJ2-6 TRBV5-1 NA CASSLRQSSGANVLTF TGCGCCAGCAGCTTGCGCCAGAGCTCTGGGGCCAACGTCCTGACTTTC
NA TRBJ2-2 TRBV28 NA CASSYPTGRMNTGELFF TGTGCCAGCAGTTACCCCACGGGGAGGATGAACACCGGGGAGCTGTTTTTT
NA TRBJ1-2 TRBV2 NA CAGLGRSSSWYGYTF TGTGCCGGTCTCGGCCGGAGTTCTAGTTGGTATGGCTACACCTTC
few TRBJ2-7 TRBV10-3 NA CAISASDPEQYF TGTGCCATCAGCGCTAGCGATCCCGAGCAGTACTTC
NA TRBJ2-7 TRBV27 TRBD2 CASSLYSRLAGNEQYF TGTGCCAGCAGTTTATACTCACGGCTAGCGGGAAACGAGCAGTACTTC
NA TRBJ2-1 TRBV5-4 TRBD2 CASSLGAGVRSGEQFF TGTGCCAGCAGCTTGGGAGCGGGAGTTAGGTCCGGTGAGCAGTTCTTC
NA TRBJ2-1 TRBV11-2 TRBD2 CASSLAATSGIYNEQFF TGTGCCAGCAGCTTAGCTGCAACTAGCGGGATCTACAATGAGCAGTTCTTC
few TRBJ1-1 TRBV9 NA CASSAGRGAFF TGTGCCAGCAGCGCTGGAAGGGGAGCTTTCTTT
NA TRBJ2-7 TRBV5-4 NA CASSPNPYEQYF TGTGCCAGCAGCCCAAATCCATACGAGCAGTACTTC
NA TRBJ1-5 TRBV2 TRBD1 CASRADRAQPQHF TGTGCCAGCAGAGCGGACAGGGCTCAGCCCCAGCATTTT